Below are 20 T cell receptor beta chains sequenced from a single sample in a study of CD8 T cells in Susac syndrome. The RNA, about 0.45 to 1 ug, was put through reverse transcription using random hexamers. TCRdb redid the calling of the immunoSEQ multiplex PCR reads with MiXCR, one entry per CDR3 protein. The data hold 150,000 to 200,000 distinct CDR3 sequences, with approximately 93% observed a single time. The sample consisted of CD4+ T cells from PBMCs. These receptor sequences come from a human donor with multiple sclerosis.

This chain connects TRBV28 to TRBJ2-3, with 13 bases lining up with TRBD2. The CDR3 loop spans 18 amino acids. J was trimmed by 2 bases and V by 4 bases; bases with no gene match: 9. Germline V gene data show CDR1 as MDHEN and CDR2 as SYDVKM. CDR3 bases: TGTGCCAGCAGTTACGTACTAGCGGGAGGGAAAGTCACAGATACGCAGTATTTT. This sequence encodes CASSYVLAGGKVTDTQYF. Full variable domain (rest looked up from reference TRBV28 and TRBJ2-3): DVKVTQSSRYLVKRTGEKVFLECVQDMDHENMFWYRQDPGLGLRLIYFSYDVKMKEKGDIPEGYSVSREKKERFSLILESASTNQTSMYLCASSYVLAGGKVTDTQYFGPGTRLTVL.

This clonotype came up once. The chain couples TRBV25-1 to TRBJ1-4; possibly TRBD1 for D (5 bases). The CDR3 is made up of 14 amino acids. Germline CDR1 and CDR2: MGHDK and SYGVNS. V lost 5 bases and J lost 5, with 12 bases in between. The CDR3 is CASSLHGGNEKLFF. CDR3 in DNA: TGTGCCAGCAGTCTTCACGGGGGGAATGAAAAACTGTTTTTT.

The chain recombines TRBV5-1 with TRBJ2-5; D remains ambiguous. This CDR3 has 12 residues. V was shortened by 0 bases and J by 3 bases, with 3 bases between the two germline ends. From germline, CDR1 is SGHRS and CDR2 YFSETQ. The CDR3 bases are TGCGCCAGCAGCTTGGCTAAAGAGACCCAGTACTTC. It encodes CASSLAKETQYF. Combining the CDR3 with reference TRBV5-1 and TRBJ2-5 gives the whole variable domain KAGVTQTPRYLIKTRGQQVTLSCSPISGHRSVSWYQQTPGQGLQFLFEYFSETQRNKGNFPGRFSGRQFSNSRSEMNVSTLELGDSALYLCASSLAKETQYFGPGTRLLVL.

The chain recombines TRBV5-6 with TRBJ1-1; D unresolved. The germline CDR1 and CDR2 sequences are SGHDT and YYEEEE. This CDR3 has 17 residues. V shed 6 bases and J shed 3 bases, with 24 bases lying between them. The CDR3 region has the DNA TGTGCCAGCACCTCGACGGGATGGGGAAGGGAGGACACTGAAGCTTTCTTT. It encodes CASTSTGWGREDTEAFF.

The genes are TRBV20-1 and TRBJ2-1; 7 positions agree with TRBD1. V was clipped by 6 bases and J by 9 bases; unmatched bases: 5. The CDR3 is made up of 11 amino acids. Germline loops: CDR1 DFQATT, CDR2 SNEGSKA (reference sequence). CDR3 amino acids: CSAYRTGEQFF. For the CDR3, the DNA is TGCAGTGCCTACCGGACAGGTGAGCAGTTCTTC.

This chain connects TRBV20-1 to TRBJ1-3; 8 positions agree with TRBD1. Germline CDR1 reads DFQATT; CDR2 reads SNEGSKA (reference sequence). J gave up 0 bases and V 3 bases, and 4 bases lay outside the gene matches. The CDR3 is 15 amino acids. In DNA, the CDR3 is TGCAGTGCTAGTGACAGGGGCGGCTCTGGAAACACCATATATTTT. This codes for CSASDRGGSGNTIYF.

This clonotype occurred once. The chain couples TRBV5-6 to TRBJ1-2; no reliable D call. The CDR3 is made up of 14 amino acids. Per the germline V gene, CDR1 is SGHDT and CDR2 is YYEEEE. V shed 1 base and J shed 2 bases, with 9 bases lying between them. CDR3 region: CASSLISENYGYTF. DNA of the CDR3: TGTGCCAGCAGCTTGATTTCGGAAAACTATGGCTACACCTTC.

The chain couples TRBV29-1 to TRBJ1-1; 7 bases are a match to TRBD1. The V gene end was trimmed by 4 bases and the J gene end by 1 base; junction bases not matched to a gene: 0. The CDR3 is made up of 12 amino acids. CDR1 and CDR2 from the germline V gene are SQVTM and ANQGSEA. The CDR3 spells CSVGQGNTEAFF. The CDR3 nucleotides read TGCAGCGTTGGACAGGGGAACACTGAAGCTTTCTTT.

The table lists this clonotype with a few counts. This chain links TRBV9 with TRBJ1-1, with D tentatively TRBD1 (6 bases). CDR1 is SGDLS and CDR2 is YYNGEE in the germline V gene. The CDR3 runs to 14 residues. Trimming shortened V by 6 bases and J by 1 base, and 13 bases separated the two germline ends. The CDR3 loop reads CASTRQGSNTEAFF. In nucleotides, the CDR3 is TGTGCCAGCACCCGGCAGGGGTCGAACACTGAAGCTTTCTTT.

J is TRBJ2-4 and V is TRBV28; D is ambiguous. V was cut by 3 bases and J by 5 bases, with 5 bases left in between. The CDR3 extends over 12 amino acids. Germline assignment: CDR1 MDHEN and CDR2 SYDVKM. The CDR3 here is CASSFSENIQYF. The CDR3 region has the DNA TGTGCCAGCAGTTTTTCCGAAAACATTCAGTACTTC.

The chain is built from TRBV18 and TRBJ2-1, with TRBD1 matching 7 bases. The germline gives CDR1 KGHSH, CDR2 LQKENI. Trimming removed 2 bases from V and 7 bases from J; junction bases left unmatched: 5. CDR3 size: 14 residues. The chain's CDR3 is CASSPIPTGNEQFF. The CDR3 nucleotides are TGTGCCAGCTCACCAATACCGACAGGGAATGAGCAGTTCTTC.

The chain links TRBV5-1 to TRBJ2-5; D may correspond to TRBD1 or TRBD2 (5 bases each). The CDR3 length is 17 residues. The V gene's germline CDR1 is SGHRS and CDR2 YFSETQ. V was cut by 4 bases and J by 2 bases, with 21 bases left in between. The CDR3 DNA follows: TGCGCCAGCAGCCTCAATCGGGGCCCGGAGAGGCAAGAGACCCAGTACTTC. It encodes CASSLNRGPERQETQYF.

The rearrangement links TRBV28 to TRBJ2-1; possible D gene TRBD1, 5 bases. CDR3 length equals 14 residues. CDR1 is MDHEN and CDR2 is SYDVKM in the germline V gene. The germline V and J ends were trimmed by 3 bases and 6 bases, with 12 bases remaining between them. Here the CDR3 DNA reads TGTGCCAGCAGTTTGCGTAGGGGCGGCAATGAGCAGTTCTTC. Translated, it gives CASSLRRGGNEQFF. The full variable domain, rest sourced from reference TRBV28 and TRBJ2-1, is DVKVTQSSRYLVKRTGEKVFLECVQDMDHENMFWYRQDPGLGLRLIYFSYDVKMKEKGDIPEGYSVSREKKERFSLILESASTNQTSMYLCASSLRRGGNEQFFGPGTRLTVL.

The J gene is TRBJ1-2, the V gene TRBV28; no clear D. Germline V lookup: CDR1 MDHEN, CDR2 SYDVKM. This CDR3 has 11 amino acids. V lost 8 bases, J lost 8 bases, and 12 bases lay in between. Written as DNA, the CDR3 is TGTGCCAGCGGGAGGCCCTACGGCTACACCTTC. Protein product: CASGRPYGYTF.

The rearrangement links TRBV7-2 to TRBJ2-5; 8 bases agree with TRBD2. The CDR3 is 17 amino acids. The germline V gene has CDR1 SGHTA and CDR2 FQGNSA. V was pared by 5 bases and J by 1 base, with 12 bases of the junction left unmatched. This chain's CDR3 is CASSVMGGGRPQETQYF. As DNA, the CDR3 is TGTGCCAGCAGCGTGATGGGTGGCGGGAGGCCCCAAGAGACCCAGTACTTC.

The chain has TRBV5-1 and TRBJ2-2; D is possibly TRBD1 (6 bases). This CDR3 spans 16 amino acids. V shed 2 bases and J shed 1 base, with 12 bases lying between them. In germline, CDR1 is SGHRS, CDR2 YFSETQ. The CDR3 DNA is TGCGCCAGCAGCTTCCCCGGGACACAGAACACCGGGGAGCTGTTTTTT. This encodes CASSFPGTQNTGELFF.

The chain combines TRBV6-5 with TRBJ2-3; the match to TRBD2 covers 8 bases. The CDR3 sequence is 11 residues long. V shed 11 bases and J 7 bases; nucleotides not matched to a gene: 5. Germline V CDR1 and CDR2: MNHEY, SVGAGI. The CDR3 DNA sequence: TGTGCCGCCGGGGGGGTAAATACGCAGTATTTT. This gives the protein CAAGGVNTQYF.

The chain joins TRBV5-1 to TRBJ1-4; 7 nucleotides line up with TRBD1. The CDR3 totals 14 residues. Looked up from germline, CDR1 is SGHRS and CDR2 is YFSETQ. J gave up 5 bases and V 3 bases, and 4 bases lay outside the gene matches. CDR3 nucleotide sequence: TGCGCCAGCAGCTCGGGACAGCCCAATGAAAAACTGTTTTTT. Translating gives CASSSGQPNEKLFF.

V gene TRBV7-8 combines with J gene TRBJ2-5; D gene unclear. Between the trimmed V and J ends, which lost 2 bases and 5 bases, there was a span of 18 bases. The CDR3 length is 16 residues. Germline CDR1 SGHVS, CDR2 FQNEAQ. Here the CDR3 reads CASSLMGFSLGETQYF. The CDR3 nucleotides read TGTGCCAGCAGCTTAATGGGATTTTCGTTAGGGGAGACCCAGTACTTC. The full variable domain, rest sourced from reference TRBV7-8 and TRBJ2-5, is GAGVSQSPRYKVAKRGQDVALRCDPISGHVSLFWYQQALGQGPEFLTYFQNEAQLDKSGLPSDRFFAERPEGSVSTLKIQRTQQEDSAVYLCASSLMGFSLGETQYFGPGTRLLVL.

This clonotype was observed once. The V call is TRBV19, the J call TRBJ2-7; 12 nucleotides align to TRBD2. CDR1 and CDR2 (germline): LNHDA, SQIVND (reference sequence). The length of the CDR3 is 15 residues. The V segment lost 5 bases and the J segment 4 bases; nucleotides outside the gene matches: 6. CDR3 residues: CASSVTSGSIYEQYF. CDR3 nucleotide sequence: TGTGCCAGTAGTGTGACTAGCGGGAGTATATACGAGCAGTACTTC.